This T cell receptor beta chain came from a study of shared clonotypes between healthy human individuals. Assay runs were performed at deep level. Sequenced by immunoSEQ multiplex PCR; TCRdb stores in-frame clones only, minus some. The table shows 490,000 or so clones, with around 79% occurring only once. The V gene lost 6 bases and the J gene lost 1 base, with 19 bases spanning the gap. The CDR3 runs to 17 residues. The germline gives CDR1 MDHEN, CDR2 SYDVKM. The sequence was obtained from a woman aged 40 to 49 in good health. Some clones in this sample may be carry-over from other donors' samples. Sequencing was performed on PBMCs. V is TRBV28 and J is TRBJ1-5; tentatively, D is TRBD1 (6 bases). In DNA, the CDR3 is TGTGCCAGCAGCCCGGAAACAGGGTTTATGAGCAATCAGCCCCAGCATTTT. As protein: CASSPETGFMSNQPQHF. The full variable domain, with the rest looked up from reference TRBV28 and TRBJ1-5, is DVKVTQSSRYLVKRTGEKVFLECVQDMDHENMFWYRQDPGLGLRLIYFSYDVKMKEKGDIPEGYSVSREKKERFSLILESASTNQTSMYLCASSPETGFMSNQPQHFGDGTRLSIL.